This TCR beta chain comes out of a study of cytomegalovirus exposure and HLA in healthy donors. Regarding the study as a whole: It emerged from a later analysis that several of the most significant clusters appeared to be linked to common viral pathogens.

Per germline, CDR1 SGHTS and CDR2 YDEGEE. Trimming removed 3 bases at V and 5 bases at J, with 14 bases between. CDR3 size: 15 residues. On this clone itself: Its antigen remains unidentified.

PCR primers comprised 60 Vbeta and 13 Jbeta primers. Generated by immunoSEQ multiplex PCR, the TCRdb table keeps only in-frame clones and is missing some. In the table there are about 160,000 clones, 60% to 85% of which are singletons. This receptor was obtained from a woman aged 35 to 49 in good health and CMV-seropositive. The sample was PBMCs. The chain recombines TRBV5-8 with TRBJ1-4, with D hard to call. The CDR3 DNA sequence: TGTGCCAGCAGCTCAAGCCCAACGAAAAATGAAAAACTGTTTTTT. Its protein is CASSSSPTKNEKLFF.